The clone carrying this T cell receptor beta chain was counted only a few times. Its specificity is unknown. Previously described methods and listed TCR primers were employed for the bulk TCR libraries. MiXCR, run by TCRdb on the PCR reads, gives a single entry per CDR3 protein. Here the sample spans about half a million distinct CDR3 sequences, 20% to 25% being singletons. For naive CD8 T cells, sorting used the CD8+CD4-CCR7+CD45RA+ phenotype. V lost 2 bases to trimming and J lost 3 bases, with 8 bases between them. Germline V gene sequence: CDR1 SEHNR, CDR2 FQNEAQ (reference sequence). This CDR3 comprises 14 residues. This entry belongs to a study of molecular identifiers for immune sequencing clone quantification. Study context: For replicates, RNA isolated from approximately 22,000 or 94,000 naive CD8 cells was divided into five portions, of which four were sequenced. Whole-study findings and limits: Effector cells had over 98% of their molecules in clones above 20 RNA copies, while naive cells had under 1%.

This sequence was found in a human donor in good health. Some libraries in this study had Jurkat cell RNA spiked in. Specimen: naive CD8+ T cells from blood, with Jurkat cell RNA spiked in. The subset: FACS-sorted CD8+CD4-CCR7+CD45RA+ naive T cells. The chain is built from TRBV7-9 and TRBJ2-1, with a possible D match to TRBD2 (5 bases). In DNA, the CDR3 is TGTGCCAGCAGCTTATACAGCGGCTACAATGAGCAGTTCTTC. Translation gives CASSLYSGYNEQFF. The whole variable domain, remainder taken from reference TRBV7-9 and TRBJ2-1, is DTGVSQNPRHKITKRGQNVTFRCDPISEHNRLYWYRQTLGQGPEFLTYFQNEAQLEKSRLLSDRFSAERPKGSFSTLEIQRTEQGDSAMYLCASSLYSGYNEQFFGPGTRLTVL.